This T cell receptor beta chain was sequenced during a study (dated by TCRdb to 2013 to 2016). Concerning the study at large: Whether tumor-infiltrating Tregs in breast cancer are recruited from blood Tregs or converted in situ from other CD4+ T cell subsets was tested.

CDR1 and CDR2, per the germline V gene (reference sequence), are SEHNR and FQNEAQ. The CDR3 has 13 amino acids, counting the end cysteine and phenylalanine. Only the CDR3 part of the read is kept: 39 bases, read in frame from the first base. V gives up 1 base and J gives up 7 bases, and the segment between their germline ends measures 10 bases. The Miltenyi Naive CD4+ T Cell Isolation kit was used to purify naive CD4+ T cells, and Tregs were depleted with CD25 microbeads. Tregs, naive and memory CD4+ T cells from tumor, blood and ipsilateral draining lymph nodes of a handful of breast cancer patients underwent full-length TCR alpha and beta sequencing. Tumor tissue, along with lymph nodes from ipsilateral axillary dissection, was perfused with PBS, minced, and then digested using collagenase I and hyaluronidase. Sorted cell populations were confirmed by FACS to exceed 90% purity. Findings and caveats that apply to the study as a whole: Validation in the larger cohort was restricted to a single TCR beta V-J rearrangement rather than whole repertoires. In terms of TCR gene usage, tumor memory CD4+ T cells clustered together with blood and lymph node memory CD4+ cells, as well as with lymph node naive CD4+ cells. The greatest overlap of tumor-infiltrating Treg TCR alpha and beta sequences was with tumor naive CD4+ T cells, followed next by blood naive CD4+ T cells.

This clonotype was counted at least ten times. Its binding antigen is unknown. Within one base of it there is no much larger clone, and no base qualities were kept. Full-length TCR variable regions were amplified by 5' RACE PCR with constant-region reverse primers, and semi-nested PCR with Nested Universal Primer A was subsequently performed. The ReliaPrep RNA Cell Miniprep System was used to extract total RNA, which was then reverse transcribed into 5'RACE-ready cDNA with the SMARTer RACE 5'/3' Kit. Multiplex adaptors were used to barcode full-length TCR alpha and beta libraries, and the barcoded libraries were sequenced on an Illumina MiSeq. As for the original processing: For each of nine subset-tissue groups, sequencing data from the five patients were pooled, and the groups were compared by unsupervised clustering of TCR gene usage. The Morisita-Horn index was used to calculate repertoire similarity, with shared sequences weighted according to their contribution to each repertoire. Using fastp at Q25 and MiXCR, TCRdb reprocessed the public reads and kept productive beta chains. CDR3 protein sequences are deduplicated, and each keeps its most common genes and DNA. These V and J calls rely on TCRdb rather than the paper's analysis. The sample table contains roughly 55,000 distinct CDR3 sequences; only one count was recorded for approximately 25% of them. The top ten clonotypes cover 3.2% of the sample.

Sequenced sample: tumor-infiltrating naive CD4+ T cells sorted from the breast tumor. The label giving this sample's cell subset or site can be read as: naive CD4+ T cells, CD4+CD45RA+CD25-. The receptor chain draws on TRBV7-9 and TRBJ1-1, with TRBD1 as a weak D call on 6 bases. The clonotype comes from a female donor with breast cancer. CDR3 protein: CASSLGTAGEAFF. Here is the DNA: TGTGCCAGCAGCTTAGGGACAGCCGGTGAAGCTTTCTTT.